Listed below are T cell receptor beta chains from one sample, sequenced in a study of technical replicates of blood from several donors. Repertoires were generated with immunoSEQ multiplex PCR, while TCRdb's copy carries only in-frame clones and drops some. The data hold tens of thousands of clones, with around 95% observed a single time. The sequencing input was T cells isolated from PBMCs. These receptors came from a human donor in good health. Each CDR3 is given with its conserved first and last residue. A D gene is named only where the DNA matches it firmly. Clone size is given for some rows only: seen once, a few or many times, or a class if the clone is expanded.

d_call: TRBD2
v_call: TRBV7-2
cdr3_length: 14
j_call: TRBJ2-7
clone_size: few
cdr3_nt: TGTGCCAGCAGCTTCTCTAGCGGGAGCTACGAGCAGTACTTC
cdr3_aa: CASSFSSGSYEQYF

d_call: TRBD1
v_call: TRBV5-1
cdr3_length: 16
j_call: TRBJ1-2
clone_size: once
cdr3_nt: TGCGCCAGCAGCTTGGCTGCTACAGGGGACTTAGATGGCTACACCTTC
cdr3_aa: CASSLAATGDLDGYTF

d_call: -
v_call: TRBV7-6
cdr3_length: 18
j_call: TRBJ1-2
clone_size: -
cdr3_nt: TGTGCCAGCAGCTTAGGGAGGTCAGGGGCTCAAGCTAACTATGGCTACACCTTC
cdr3_aa: CASSLGRSGAQANYGYTF

d_call: TRBD1
v_call: TRBV28
cdr3_length: 14
j_call: TRBJ2-5
clone_size: -
cdr3_nt: TGTGCCAGCAGTGTCTACAGGGGAGACAAGGACCAGTACTTC
cdr3_aa: CASSVYRGDKDQYF

d_call: TRBD1
v_call: TRBV4-2
cdr3_length: 14
j_call: TRBJ2-1
clone_size: -
cdr3_nt: TGTGCCAGCAGCCGCAGGGGGCTCGCCAATGAGCAGTTCTTC
cdr3_aa: CASSRRGLANEQFF

d_call: -
v_call: TRBV2
cdr3_length: 12
j_call: TRBJ2-1
clone_size: -
cdr3_nt: TGTGCCAGCAGGGGCAGAAACAATGAGCAGTTCTTC
cdr3_aa: CASRGRNNEQFF

d_call: -
v_call: TRBV6-1
cdr3_length: 13
j_call: TRBJ2-2
clone_size: -
cdr3_nt: TGTGCCAGCAGTGAAGTCCGCACCGGGGAGCTGTTTTTT
cdr3_aa: CASSEVRTGELFF

d_call: -
v_call: TRBV5-3
cdr3_length: 11
j_call: TRBJ1-2
clone_size: -
cdr3_nt: TGTGCCAGAAGCTCTCGCGGGTGCTACACCTTC
cdr3_aa: CARSSRGCYTF

d_call: -
v_call: TRBV5-1
cdr3_length: 12
j_call: TRBJ2-7
clone_size: -
cdr3_nt: TGCGCCAGCAGCTTGCAGGACTACGAGCAGTACTTC
cdr3_aa: CASSLQDYEQYF

d_call: TRBD1
v_call: TRBV19
cdr3_length: 13
j_call: TRBJ1-2
clone_size: -
cdr3_nt: TGTGCCAGTAGGAGGGACAGCACCTATGGCTACACCTTC
cdr3_aa: CASRRDSTYGYTF

d_call: -
v_call: TRBV15
cdr3_length: 12
j_call: TRBJ2-2
clone_size: -
cdr3_nt: TGTGCCACCAGAGATGAGGACGGGGAGCTGTTTTTT
cdr3_aa: CATRDEDGELFF

d_call: -
v_call: TRBV10-1
cdr3_length: 14
j_call: TRBJ2-3
clone_size: -
cdr3_nt: TGCGCCAGCAGTCGGGACTCGAACACAGATACGCAGTATTTT
cdr3_aa: CASSRDSNTDTQYF

d_call: TRBD1
v_call: TRBV4-1
cdr3_length: 14
j_call: TRBJ1-1
clone_size: -
cdr3_nt: TGCGCCAGCAGCCGGGGACAGGGAGGCACTGAAGCTTTCTTT
cdr3_aa: CASSRGQGGTEAFF

d_call: -
v_call: TRBV7-3
cdr3_length: 15
j_call: TRBJ2-1
clone_size: -
cdr3_nt: TGTGCCAGCAGCTTAACACGGGACTCGCACAATGAGCAGTTCTTC
cdr3_aa: CASSLTRDSHNEQFF

d_call: -
v_call: TRBV2
cdr3_length: 15
j_call: TRBJ2-2
clone_size: -
cdr3_nt: TGTGCCAGCCGAGTCCTGGCGGGCCAAGACGGGGAGCTGTTTTTT
cdr3_aa: CASRVLAGQDGELFF

d_call: -
v_call: TRBV30
cdr3_length: 12
j_call: TRBJ1-2
clone_size: -
cdr3_nt: TGTGCCTGGAAGGGGATAACATATGGCTACACCTTC
cdr3_aa: CAWKGITYGYTF

d_call: -
v_call: TRBV7-2
cdr3_length: 17
j_call: TRBJ1-1
clone_size: -
cdr3_nt: TGTGCCAGCAGCGTACAGGGAAGCAGTAGGATGAACACTGAAGCTTTCTTT
cdr3_aa: CASSVQGSSRMNTEAFF

d_call: -
v_call: TRBV11-2
cdr3_length: 14
j_call: TRBJ2-7
clone_size: -
cdr3_nt: TGTGCCAGCAGCTTGGGGAGGTTCTCCTACGAGCAGTACTTC
cdr3_aa: CASSLGRFSYEQYF

d_call: TRBD1
v_call: TRBV30
cdr3_length: 14
j_call: TRBJ2-1
clone_size: -
cdr3_nt: TGTGCCTGGGATCCAGGGGGCAGTGGGAATGAGCAGTTCTTC
cdr3_aa: CAWDPGGSGNEQFF

d_call: TRBD2
v_call: TRBV6-4
cdr3_length: 15
j_call: TRBJ2-3
clone_size: -
cdr3_nt: TGTGCCAGCAGTGACAGCGGGGGGGTCACAGATACGCAGTATTTT
cdr3_aa: CASSDSGGVTDTQYF

d_call: -
v_call: TRBV4-1
cdr3_length: 12
j_call: TRBJ1-5
clone_size: -
cdr3_nt: TGCGCCAGCAGCCAAGGACGGGGGCCCCAGCATTTT
cdr3_aa: CASSQGRGPQHF

d_call: TRBD2
v_call: TRBV5-1
cdr3_length: 14
j_call: TRBJ2-5
clone_size: -
cdr3_nt: TGCGCCAGCAGCTTTCGGGAGGTCGGAGAGACCCAGTACTTC
cdr3_aa: CASSFREVGETQYF

d_call: -
v_call: TRBV6-5
cdr3_length: 16
j_call: TRBJ2-3
clone_size: -
cdr3_nt: TGTGCCAGCAGTTATAGGGGGGAGACAGGGTTAGATACGCAGTATTTT
cdr3_aa: CASSYRGETGLDTQYF

d_call: TRBD1
v_call: TRBV4-1
cdr3_length: 16
j_call: TRBJ1-5
clone_size: -
cdr3_nt: TGCGCCAGCAGCCAAGTGGGCAGGGGGGTGAATCAGCCCCAGCATTTT
cdr3_aa: CASSQVGRGVNQPQHF

d_call: -
v_call: TRBV5-1
cdr3_length: 14
j_call: TRBJ1-1
clone_size: -
cdr3_nt: TGCGCCAGCAGCGCCGGGACACCAAGTTTTGAAGCTTTCTTT
cdr3_aa: CASSAGTPSFEAFF

d_call: TRBD1
v_call: TRBV11-1
cdr3_length: 19
j_call: TRBJ1-3
clone_size: -
cdr3_nt: TGTGCCAGCAGCTTCGGGTCTAACGACAGGGGAGGCACTGGAAACACCATATATTTT
cdr3_aa: CASSFGSNDRGGTGNTIYF

d_call: TRBD1
v_call: TRBV11-2
cdr3_length: 14
j_call: TRBJ1-2
clone_size: -
cdr3_nt: TGTGCCAGCAGCTCTTCCGGGACAGTCTATGGCTACACCTTC
cdr3_aa: CASSSSGTVYGYTF

d_call: TRBD2
v_call: TRBV28
cdr3_length: 14
j_call: TRBJ2-7
clone_size: -
cdr3_nt: TGTGCCACTAGTCGACTAGCGGATTCCTACGAGCAGTACTTC
cdr3_aa: CATSRLADSYEQYF

d_call: -
v_call: TRBV18
cdr3_length: 16
j_call: TRBJ2-1
clone_size: -
cdr3_nt: TGTGCCAGCTCACCCCTAGGGCGGGCGTCCTACAATGAGCAGTTCTTC
cdr3_aa: CASSPLGRASYNEQFF